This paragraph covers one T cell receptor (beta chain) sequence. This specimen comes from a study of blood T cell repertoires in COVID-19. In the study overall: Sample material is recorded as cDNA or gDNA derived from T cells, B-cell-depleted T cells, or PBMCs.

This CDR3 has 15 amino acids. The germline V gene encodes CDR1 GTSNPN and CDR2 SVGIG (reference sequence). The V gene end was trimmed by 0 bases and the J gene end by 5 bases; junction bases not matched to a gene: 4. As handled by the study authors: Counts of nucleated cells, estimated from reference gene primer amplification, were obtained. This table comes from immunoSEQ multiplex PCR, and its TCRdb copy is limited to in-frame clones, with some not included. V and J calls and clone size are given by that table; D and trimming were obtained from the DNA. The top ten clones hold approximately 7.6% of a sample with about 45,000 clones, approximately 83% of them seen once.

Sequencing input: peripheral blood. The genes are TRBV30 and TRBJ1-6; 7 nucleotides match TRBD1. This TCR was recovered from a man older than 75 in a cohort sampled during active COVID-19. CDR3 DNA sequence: TGTGCCTGGAGTGTTGGGACAGCGAATAATTCACCCCTCCACTTT. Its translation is CAWSVGTANNSPLHF.